Following are 23 T cell receptor beta chains from one sample sequenced in a study of blood T cell repertoires in COVID-19. Using immunoSEQ multiplex PCR, the repertoire was profiled, and TCRdb retains in-frame clones only, with some absent. The sample lists 83,000 or so clones, approximately 77% seen once, with approximately 9.2% in the top ten. Specimen: peripheral blood. These receptors were collected from a woman of 80 years or more with acute or convalescent COVID-19.

The CDR3 DNA is TGCGCCAGCAGCCCATCGCCCCAAAGACAGGAATCTCCTTTCTACGAGCAGTACTTC. Protein sequence: CASSPSPQRQESPFYEQYF. The J gene is TRBJ2-7, the V gene TRBV5-1; possibly TRBD1 for D (6 bases). Between the trimmed V and J ends, which lost 4 bases and 3 bases, there was a span of 29 bases. CDR3 length: 19 residues. Per the germline V gene, CDR1 is SGHRS and CDR2 is YFSETQ.

The chain has TRBV19 and TRBJ1-6, with 8 nucleotides matching TRBD1. This CDR3 has 16 amino acids. V shed 5 bases, J shed 7 bases, and the junction held 10 bases outside the gene matches. The germline V gene encodes CDR1 LNHDA and CDR2 SQIVND (reference sequence). CDR3 loop: CASSPVQGARNSPLHF. CDR3 coding DNA: TGTGCCAGTAGTCCTGTCCAGGGGGCCCGGAATTCACCCCTCCACTTT. The whole variable domain, filled in from reference TRBV19 and TRBJ1-6, reads DGGITQSPKYLFRKEGQNVTLSCEQNLNHDAMYWYRQDPGQGLRLIYYSQIVNDFQKGDIAEGYSVSREKKESFPLTVTSAQKNPTAFYLCASSPVQGARNSPLHFGNGTRLTVT.

This chain connects TRBV25-1 to TRBJ2-7; maybe TRBD2 (6 bases). Trimming removed 1 base at V and 6 bases at J, with 10 bases between. The CDR3 has 13 residues. Germline assignment: CDR1 MGHDK and CDR2 SYGVNS. CDR3 region: CASSELGGREQYF. CDR3 sequence (DNA): TGTGCCAGCAGTGAATTGGGGGGACGCGAGCAGTACTTC.

The chain has TRBV6-5 and TRBJ2-5, with 8 bases identical to TRBD1. This CDR3 region has 15 residues. CDR1 is MNHEY, CDR2 SVGAGI, per germline. The V segment lost 6 bases and the J segment 6 bases; nucleotides outside the gene matches: 12. CDR3 coding DNA: TGTGCCAGCAGCCCCAGGGGGCAAGGAGGGCAGACCCAGTACTTC. It encodes CASSPRGQGGQTQYF.

The V gene is TRBV18, the J gene TRBJ1-5, with D perhaps TRBD1 (6 bases). The CDR3 is made up of 16 amino acids. Germline CDR1 is KGHSH and CDR2 is LQKENI. Trimming left V 1 base short and J 3 bases short, with 13 bases between. The CDR3 sequence is CASSPRPQGLNQPQHF. The CDR3 DNA is TGTGCCAGCTCACCACGGCCACAGGGCCTCAATCAGCCCCAGCATTTT.

V and J are TRBV15 and TRBJ2-7, with a tentative D call TRBD2 (5 bases). Looked up from germline, CDR1 is LNHNV and CDR2 is YYDKDF (reference sequence). V lost 3 bases and J 2 bases, leaving 14 bases between the germline ends. The CDR3 has 15 residues. Here the CDR3 DNA reads TGTGCCACCAGCAGGGACGGGGTCGAAGCCTACGAGCAGTACTTC. It codes for CATSRDGVEAYEQYF.

The chain carries TRBV9 and TRBJ2-7; tentatively, D is TRBD1 (6 bases). The CDR3 has 14 residues. Looked up from germline, CDR1 is SGDLS and CDR2 is YYNGEE. Trimming took 0 bases from V and 4 from J, leaving 11 bases between them. CDR3: CASSVGGQKYEQYF. CDR3 in DNA: TGTGCCAGCAGCGTAGGAGGACAGAAGTACGAGCAGTACTTC.

The rearrangement joins TRBV3-1 (or the pseudogene TRBV3-2) to TRBJ1-1; TRBD1 matches at 11 bases. CDR1 is LGHDT, CDR2 YNNKEL, per germline (reference sequence). The CDR3 is 17 amino acids. V lost 1 base and J lost 4; bases outside the gene matches: 8. CDR3 nucleotide sequence: TGTGCCAGCAGCCAAGTTTCGGGGGGGACAGGGGGCACTGAAGCTTTCTTT. Amino acids: CASSQVSGGTGGTEAFF.

This clone has just a few counts. V gene TRBV5-1 combines with J gene TRBJ1-2, with D possibly TRBD1 on 6 matching bases. Germline CDR1 is SGHRS and CDR2 is YFSETQ. The CDR3 is 15 amino acids. Trimming took off 4 bases at V and 5 bases at J, with 18 bases between the two ends. This CDR3 reads CASSRGQTTMYGYTF. The CDR3 DNA is TGCGCCAGCAGCCGAGGACAGACCACGATGTATGGCTACACCTTC.

The CDR3 DNA sequence: TGTGCCAGCAGCCGCTGGGAAGGACAGGGGGCCTACGAGCAGTACTTC. It yields the protein CASSRWEGQGAYEQYF. The J gene is TRBJ2-7, the V gene TRBV11-1, with 10 bases lining up with TRBD1. From germline, CDR1 is SGHAT and CDR2 FQDESV (reference sequence). CDR3 size: 16 residues. Trimming at V came to 5 bases and at J to 2 bases, leaving 9 bases not matched to a gene.

The chain uses TRBV5-1 and TRBJ2-7; 7 nucleotides match TRBD1. The ends lost 7 bases at V and 6 bases at J; junction bases unmatched: 10. The CDR3 is 13 residues long. Per the germline V gene, CDR1 is SGHRS and CDR2 is YFSETQ. The CDR3 DNA is TGCGCCAGCCTAGCCCCACAGGGGAGCGAGCAGTACTTC. Encoded protein: CASLAPQGSEQYF.

The chain links TRBV7-2 to TRBJ2-2, with TRBD2 identical over 11 bases. The CDR3 extends over 16 amino acids. Trimming cost V 4 bases and J 7 bases; bases outside gene matches: 8. Germline V CDR1 and CDR2: SGHTA, FQGNSA. The chain's CDR3 is CASSSFSGGAVGELFF. CDR3 nucleotide sequence: TGTGCCAGCAGCTCTTTTAGCGGGGGGGCCGTCGGGGAGCTGTTTTTT.

The rearrangement uses TRBV19 and TRBJ2-7, with 10 positions matching TRBD1. This CDR3 has 14 residues. The V and J ends lost 6 bases and 3 bases, in that order; junction bases with no gene match: 5. Germline V CDR1 and CDR2: LNHDA, SQIVND (reference sequence). The CDR3, as DNA: TGTGCCAGTAGCCCGAGGGACAGGGGCTACGAGCAGTACTTC. Its translation is CASSPRDRGYEQYF.

The sample holds a few counts of this clone. The chain combines TRBV5-1 with TRBJ1-2; a possible D gene is TRBD1 (6 bases). CDR1 and CDR2 from the germline V gene are SGHRS and YFSETQ. This CDR3 is built from 15 residues. Trimming stripped 0 bases from V and 2 bases from J, with 11 bases between. CDR3 residues: CASSLGFGQNYGYTF. The CDR3, as DNA: TGCGCCAGCAGCTTGGGGTTCGGACAGAACTATGGCTACACCTTC.

The rearrangement links TRBV7-2 to TRBJ1-1; D unresolved. Trimming removed 8 bases at V and 0 bases at J, with 10 bases between. The CDR3 sequence is 13 residues long. Germline lookup yields CDR1 SGHTA and CDR2 FQGNSA. This chain's CDR3 is CASSQFMNTEAFF. The CDR3 DNA sequence: TGTGCCAGCTCGCAGTTCATGAACACTGAAGCTTTCTTT.

The J gene is TRBJ2-1, the V gene TRBV2; unclear D gene. CDR3 length equals 11 residues. Looked up from germline, CDR1 is SNHLY and CDR2 is FYNNEI. V lost 7 bases, J lost 9 bases, and 10 bases lay in between. This CDR3 is CASTIKSEQFF. The DNA for the CDR3 is TGTGCCAGCACGATTAAGAGTGAGCAGTTCTTC. Full variable domain (missing parts from reference TRBV2 and TRBJ2-1): EPEVTQTPSHQVTQMGQEVILRCVPISNHLYFYWYRQILGQKVEFLVSFYNNEISEKSEIFDDQFSVERPDGSNFTLKIRSTKLEDSAMYFCASTIKSEQFFGPGTRLTVL.

This chain connects TRBV5-1 to TRBJ2-1; TRBD1 agrees at 7 bases. Trimming removed 2 bases from V and 8 bases from J; junction bases left unmatched: 10. Germline V gives CDR1 SGHRS, CDR2 YFSETQ. CDR3 length equals 15 residues. CDR3 DNA: TGCGCCAGCAGCTTTTCAAGGGGGCTTCGGGATGAGCAGTTCTTC. It encodes CASSFSRGLRDEQFF.

This clone came up once. V gene TRBV10-3 combines with J gene TRBJ1-1; 9 bases match TRBD1. The ends lost 6 bases at V and 4 bases at J; junction bases unmatched: 3. CDR1 ENHRY and CDR2 SYGVKD come from the germline V gene. The CDR3 contains 13 residues. The CDR3 bases are TGTGCCATCAGGGGGACAGGGTCCACTGAAGCTTTCTTT. This sequence encodes CAIRGTGSTEAFF.

This clone was seen only a few times. The rearrangement links TRBV5-1 to TRBJ2-5; perhaps TRBD2 as D (6 bases). Germline CDR1 SGHRS, CDR2 YFSETQ. V shed 4 bases and J shed 0 bases, with 19 bases lying between them. The CDR3 spans 17 residues. The CDR3 loop is CASSPGLAGPYQETQYF. As DNA, the CDR3 is TGCGCCAGCAGCCCGGGTTTGGCGGGACCGTACCAAGAGACCCAGTACTTC.

This rearrangement joins TRBV30 to TRBJ1-3; D call uncertain. The V and J ends lost 5 bases and 1 base respectively, with 9 bases between them. CDR1 and CDR2 (germline): GTSNPN, SVGIG (reference sequence). This CDR3 has 13 residues. As DNA, the CDR3 is TGTGCCTGGTGCGCGGGTTCTGGAAACACCATATATTTT. Protein sequence: CAWCAGSGNTIYF.

The rearrangement joins TRBV5-1 to TRBJ1-4, with D maybe TRBD1 (5 bases). The CDR3 contains 14 residues. Looked up from germline, CDR1 is SGHRS and CDR2 is YFSETQ. Trimming left V 3 bases short and J 5 bases short, with 11 bases between. The CDR3 protein is CASSWQGRNEKLFF. The CDR3 bases are TGCGCCAGCAGCTGGCAGGGTCGGAATGAAAAACTGTTTTTT.

The chain recombines TRBV7-9 with TRBJ2-5; tentatively, D is TRBD2 (5 bases). The CDR3 sequence is 16 residues long. Per the germline V gene, CDR1 is SEHNR and CDR2 is FQNEAQ (reference sequence). V lost 3 bases to trimming and J lost 7 bases, with 21 bases between them. CDR3 in amino acids: CASSFAISGNRGTQYF. The DNA for the CDR3 is TGTGCCAGCAGCTTTGCAATTTCCGGGAATCGGGGGACCCAGTACTTC.

The V and J genes are TRBV28 and TRBJ2-7; a possible D gene is TRBD1 (5 bases). Trimming removed 7 bases from V and 0 bases from J, with 16 bases in between. This CDR3 has 15 residues. Per germline, CDR1 MDHEN and CDR2 SYDVKM. This CDR3 is CASTKTGYASYEQYF. The CDR3 nucleotides are TGTGCCAGCACCAAAACAGGTTACGCCTCCTACGAGCAGTACTTC.